Following are 25 T cell receptor beta chains from one sample sequenced in a study of shared clonotypes between healthy human individuals. Some clones are missing from TCRdb's copy, which holds only in-frame ones; the method was immunoSEQ multiplex PCR. The table includes approximately 500,000 clones, 90% to 96% detected once. The sequencing sample was made of naive CD4+ T cells sorted from blood. The subset is: CD45RA+ positively selected. Every receptor here comes from a young woman in good health.

The chain has TRBV19 and TRBJ1-5; 8 bases align to TRBD1. Germline CDR1 reads LNHDA; CDR2 reads SQIVND (reference sequence). The CDR3 length is 20 residues. J lost 1 base, V lost 1 base, and 15 bases had no gene match. Here the CDR3 reads CASSIGTRGRVGTSNQPQHF. The CDR3 DNA sequence: TGTGCCAGTAGTATAGGGACCAGGGGGCGCGTAGGGACCAGCAATCAGCCCCAGCATTTT.

The chain is built from TRBV7-9 and TRBJ1-4; D call uncertain. This CDR3 comprises 15 residues. V lost 1 base and J 4 bases, leaving 10 bases between the germline ends. CDR1 SEHNR and CDR2 FQNEAQ come from the germline V gene (reference sequence). CDR3 in amino acids: CASSLVVGSNEKLFF. CDR3 DNA sequence: TGTGCCAGCAGCTTAGTGGTGGGGAGTAATGAAAAACTGTTTTTT.

This chain links TRBV14 with TRBJ2-1, with 7 bases aligning to TRBD2. Trimming removed 5 bases from V and 2 bases from J; junction bases left unmatched: 9. The CDR3 length is 16 residues. The germline V gene has CDR1 SGHDN and CDR2 FVKESK. For the CDR3, the DNA is TGTGCCAGCAGCTCCAGAGCGGGAAGCCCCTACAATGAGCAGTTCTTC. It is translated as CASSSRAGSPYNEQFF.

This rearrangement joins TRBV9 to TRBJ1-1, with D perhaps matching TRBD1 (5 bases). This CDR3 contains 13 residues. In germline, CDR1 is SGDLS, CDR2 YYNGEE. The germline V and J ends were trimmed by 4 bases and 11 bases, with 18 bases remaining between them. The CDR3 loop reads CASSSKEGLVAFF. The CDR3 DNA reads TGTGCCAGCAGCTCAAAAGAGGGGCTGGTCGCTTTCTTT.

The chain couples TRBV2 to TRBJ2-2; TRBD1 is a possible D gene (6 bases). CDR3 length: 15 amino acids. Between the trimmed V and J ends, which lost 6 bases and 1 base, there was a span of 12 bases. CDR1 is SNHLY and CDR2 is FYNNEI in the germline V gene. The CDR3 loop is CASRLTGVNTGELFF. The CDR3 DNA reads as TGTGCCAGCAGGCTGACAGGTGTGAACACCGGGGAGCTGTTTTTT.

This chain joins TRBV6-6 and TRBJ1-2; D is undetermined. The CDR3 length is 15 residues. V was pared by 3 bases and J by 0 bases, with 11 bases between. CDR1 MNHNY and CDR2 SVGAGI come from the germline V gene (reference sequence). The CDR3 DNA reads as TGTGCCAGCAGTTATCGTGACACTTCTAACTATGGCTACACCTTC. Protein product: CASSYRDTSNYGYTF.

This sequence joins TRBV10-2 and TRBJ2-5; 9 positions match TRBD1. The CDR3 runs to 14 residues. The trim removed 5 bases at V and 5 bases at J, leaving 6 bases unmatched. CDR1 is WSHSY, CDR2 SAAADI, per germline. CDR3 DNA: TGCGCCAGCAGTTGGGGACAGGGAGGGGAGACCCAGTACTTC. Amino acid sequence: CASSWGQGGETQYF.

This chain joins TRBV19 and TRBJ1-1, with TRBD1 as a possible D gene (5 bases). With 5 bases removed from V and 5 bases from J, the gap between germline ends came to 12 bases. The CDR3 runs 13 residues. CDR1 and CDR2 (germline): LNHDA, SQIVND (reference sequence). The CDR3 DNA reads as TGTGCCAGTAGTGTAGGGGCTCGAACTGAAGCTTTCTTT. It codes for CASSVGARTEAFF.

The V and J genes are TRBV15 and TRBJ2-6; 10 bases map to TRBD2. Per the germline V gene, CDR1 is LNHNV and CDR2 is YYDKDF (reference sequence). This CDR3 has 20 amino acids. J lost 0 bases, V lost 1 base, and 9 bases had no gene match. The CDR3 sequence is CATSRALAGVETSGANVLTF. DNA for the CDR3: TGTGCCACCAGCAGAGCCCTAGCGGGAGTCGAAACCTCTGGGGCCAACGTCCTGACTTTC.

The chain recombines TRBV23-1 with TRBJ1-1; D call uncertain. TRBV23-1 is placed among ORFs of uncertain function. The germline V and J ends were trimmed by 9 bases and 3 bases, with 14 bases remaining between them. The CDR3 is 13 residues long. This chain's CDR3 is CASTFRFDTEAFF. In DNA, the CDR3 is TGCGCCAGTACATTCCGCTTCGACACTGAAGCTTTCTTT.

This chain connects TRBV28 to TRBJ2-6; no clear D gene. The CDR3 is 15 amino acids. CDR1 and CDR2 from the germline V gene are MDHEN and SYDVKM. The germline V and J ends were trimmed by 6 bases and 0 bases, with 9 bases remaining between them. Written as DNA, the CDR3 is TGTGCCAGCAGCCCCACCACCTCTGGGGCCAACGTCCTGACTTTC. It specifies CASSPTTSGANVLTF.

The chain carries TRBV10-2 and TRBJ2-7; TRBD1 matches at 9 bases. The CDR3 is 13 residues long. Germline trimming cut 7 bases from V and 2 bases from J; bases unmatched to any gene: 3. The V gene's germline CDR1 is WSHSY and CDR2 SAAADI. The CDR3 DNA reads TGCGCCAGCACGAGACAGGGGGCCTACGAGCAGTACTTC. Protein sequence: CASTRQGAYEQYF.

The genes are TRBV5-4 and TRBJ2-2; TRBD2 matches at 9 bases. Losses at the gene ends were 5 bases for V and 3 bases for J; bases not matched to a gene: 5. Germline V gene data show CDR1 as SGHNT and CDR2 as YYREEE (reference sequence). CDR3 length: 15 residues. CDR3 coding DNA: TGTGCCAGCAGGCTAGCGGGACTGGACACCGGGGAGCTGTTTTTT. This gives the protein CASRLAGLDTGELFF. The complete variable domain, with remaining parts taken from reference TRBV5-4 and TRBJ2-2, reads ETGVTQSPTHLIKTRGQQVTLRCSSQSGHNTVSWYQQALGQGPQFIFQYYREEENGRGNFPPRFSGLQFPNYSSELNVNALELDDSALYLCASRLAGLDTGELFFGEGSRLTVL.

This clone has just one count. This rearrangement joins TRBV4-1 to TRBJ2-7; D ambiguous. The germline V gene has CDR1 MGHRA and CDR2 YSYEKL. The CDR3 is made up of 12 amino acids. V was clipped by 2 bases and J by 1 base, with 3 bases between them. The CDR3 spells CASSQFSYEQYF. DNA of the CDR3: TGCGCCAGCAGCCAATTTTCCTACGAGCAGTACTTC.

The rearrangement uses TRBV9 and TRBJ2-1; 10 positions match TRBD2. With V trimmed by 0 bases and J by 10 bases, 13 bases remained unmatched. CDR3 length equals 17 residues. The V gene's germline CDR1 is SGDLS and CDR2 YYNGEE. CDR3 region: CASSVVGASGSRREQFF. The CDR3 region has the DNA TGTGCCAGCAGCGTAGTCGGGGCTAGCGGGAGTAGGAGGGAGCAGTTCTTC.

The chain uses TRBV18 and TRBJ2-3; D ambiguous. V dropped 3 bases and J dropped 0 bases, with 10 bases sitting between them. Germline V gene sequence: CDR1 KGHSH, CDR2 LQKENI. CDR3 length: 15 residues. The CDR3 DNA follows: TGTGCCAGCTCACCTCAAGGATCTAGCACAGATACGCAGTATTTT. Translation gives CASSPQGSSTDTQYF.

This chain uses TRBV18 with TRBJ1-4, with TRBD1 as a possible D gene (5 bases). Trimming left V 1 base short and J 8 bases short, with 11 bases between. This CDR3 has 14 residues. Germline loops: CDR1 KGHSH, CDR2 LQKENI. CDR3 loop: CASSPQGSVEKLFF. CDR3 bases: TGTGCCAGCTCACCACAGGGGTCGGTCGAAAAACTGTTTTTT.

V gene TRBV28 combines with J gene TRBJ2-3, with 10 bases aligning to TRBD2. Germline CDR1 MDHEN, CDR2 SYDVKM. The CDR3 loop spans 12 amino acids. As DNA, the CDR3 is TGTGCAGCGGGAGGGAGCACAGATACGCAGTATTTT. Protein: CAAGGSTDTQYF.

The CDR3 nucleotides are TGTGCCAGCTCACCTGTGGCTGGGGTTGATAATGAAAAACTGTTTTTT. Translating gives CASSPVAGVDNEKLFF. V gene TRBV18 combines with J gene TRBJ1-4; D remains ambiguous. Trimming shortened V by 3 bases and J by 4 bases, and 15 bases separated the two germline ends. Looked up from germline, CDR1 is KGHSH and CDR2 is LQKENI. This CDR3 comprises 16 residues.

V usage is TRBV30 and J usage is TRBJ2-4, with 7 bases aligning to TRBD2. CDR3 size: 13 residues. The V and J ends lost 8 bases and 0 bases, in that order; junction bases with no gene match: 4. Germline V gene sequence: CDR1 GTSNPN, CDR2 SVGIG (reference sequence). DNA for the CDR3: TGTGCCGGATGGGGGGGAGCCAAAAACATTCAGTACTTC. Residues: CAGWGGAKNIQYF.

V gene TRBV11-2 combines with J gene TRBJ2-7, with 8 bases aligning to TRBD1. The CDR3 runs 14 residues. V was pared by 2 bases and J by 3 bases, with 3 bases of the junction left unmatched. CDR1 is SGHAT and CDR2 is FQNNGV in the germline V gene. Written as DNA, the CDR3 is TGTGCCAGCAGCTTACAGGGGGCTTTCTACGAGCAGTACTTC. This gives the protein CASSLQGAFYEQYF.

V is TRBV7-9 and J is TRBJ1-1; no firm D call. V was pared by 5 bases and J by 9 bases, with 16 bases between. In germline, CDR1 is SEHNR, CDR2 FQNEAQ (reference sequence). The CDR3 has 13 amino acids. The CDR3 loop is CASSQKTGDQAFF. CDR3 DNA sequence: TGTGCCAGCAGCCAGAAAACCGGGGATCAAGCTTTCTTT.

The rearrangement joins TRBV7-9 to TRBJ1-3; 7 bases are shared with TRBD1. Germline CDR1 and CDR2: SEHNR and FQNEAQ (reference sequence). J was trimmed by 2 bases and V by 3 bases; bases with no gene match: 4. The CDR3 runs 15 residues. CDR3: CASSFKGGPGNTIYF. The CDR3 nucleotides read TGTGCCAGCAGCTTCAAAGGGGGCCCTGGAAACACCATATATTTT. The variable domain in full, with the rest retrieved from reference TRBV7-9 and TRBJ1-3, is DTGVSQNPRHKITKRGQNVTFRCDPISEHNRLYWYRQTLGQGPEFLTYFQNEAQLEKSRLLSDRFSAERPKGSFSTLEIQRTEQGDSAMYLCASSFKGGPGNTIYFGEGSWLTVV.

CDR3 bases: TGTGCCAGCTCACGGCTAGCGGGAGGAGATACGCAGTATTTT. This gives the protein CASSRLAGGDTQYF. This chain links TRBV18 with TRBJ2-3, with 11 bases matching TRBD2. Trimming removed 4 bases from V and 5 bases from J; junction bases left unmatched: 2. The germline V gene has CDR1 KGHSH and CDR2 LQKENI. The CDR3 is 14 amino acids.

The chain couples TRBV6-5 to TRBJ1-2; D might be TRBD1 (5 bases). Trimming removed 0 bases from V and 4 bases from J, with 6 bases in between. In germline, CDR1 is MNHEY, CDR2 SVGAGI. This CDR3 contains 13 residues. CDR3 protein: CASSYSGTYGYTF. DNA of the CDR3: TGTGCCAGCAGTTACTCGGGGACCTATGGCTACACCTTC.